This TCR beta chain was sequenced in a study of T-cell reconstitution after alpha-beta-depleted transplantation in children (TCRdb year 2016). About the study as a whole: Using TCR repertoire profiling, the study quantitatively followed how T-cell immune reconstitution unfolded in children after TCRalphabeta/CD19-depleted allogeneic hematopoietic cell transplantation.

Ten or more counts support this clonotype. There is no known antigen for this receptor. Base qualities are missing; no much larger clone stands one base away. Between the V and J ends, shortened by 3 bases and 3 bases respectively, the junction contains 4 bases. In the germline V gene (reference sequence), CDR1 corresponds to DFQATT and CDR2 to SNEGSKA. The CDR3 spans 11 residues, from the cysteine through the phenylalanine. Only the CDR3 region is kept as DNA, spanning 33 bases read in frame from base 1. Taken with the paper, the label for treatment or condition translates to: allogeneic hematopoietic cell transplantation with graft depleted of TCRalphabeta T cells and CD19 B cells. The children who served as transplant recipients had been given grafts of TCRalphabeta/CD19-depleted allogeneic hematopoietic cells. Results the study describes overall, beyond this receptor: The frequencies of hyperexpanded clones fell over the following months, and after one year, T-cell counts and TCRbeta diversity were mostly attributed to newly produced T cells. The apparently early alphabetaT-cell count recovery about two months after transplant was reportedly dependent on only several hundred rapidly expanded clones derived from non-depleted graft cells. In some patients, high TCRbeta diversity at day 60 was attributed to recipient T cells and intrathymic progenitors that had survived conditioning.

Receptors were amplified or captured by PCR. The listed sequencing device is Illumina HiSeq 2500. TCR libraries were prepared with molecular barcoding, using unique molecular identifiers to normalize TCRbeta repertoire quantification. TCRdb trimmed public reads at Q25 via fastp, called clones via MiXCR and kept in-frame beta chains. CDR3 protein duplicates are merged, each entry listing the most common genes and DNA. Present in this sample are fewer than 250,000 distinct CDR3 sequences, roughly 7.7% of which were seen just once. Of the sample, about 6.4% is held by the ten largest clones. Here the sequenced sample was PBMCs, mostly from graft donor cells, taken 180 days after TCRalphabeta/CD19-depleted stem cell transplant. The TCR was taken from a male patient younger than 18 who had a stem cell transplant for acute lymphoblastic leukemia, so the T cells may come from the graft donor. The receptor chain draws on TRBV20-1 and TRBJ2-3, with the identity of the D gene unclear. The nucleotide sequence reads TGCAGTGCTAGGATAACAGATACGCAGTATTTT. It encodes CSARITDTQYF.